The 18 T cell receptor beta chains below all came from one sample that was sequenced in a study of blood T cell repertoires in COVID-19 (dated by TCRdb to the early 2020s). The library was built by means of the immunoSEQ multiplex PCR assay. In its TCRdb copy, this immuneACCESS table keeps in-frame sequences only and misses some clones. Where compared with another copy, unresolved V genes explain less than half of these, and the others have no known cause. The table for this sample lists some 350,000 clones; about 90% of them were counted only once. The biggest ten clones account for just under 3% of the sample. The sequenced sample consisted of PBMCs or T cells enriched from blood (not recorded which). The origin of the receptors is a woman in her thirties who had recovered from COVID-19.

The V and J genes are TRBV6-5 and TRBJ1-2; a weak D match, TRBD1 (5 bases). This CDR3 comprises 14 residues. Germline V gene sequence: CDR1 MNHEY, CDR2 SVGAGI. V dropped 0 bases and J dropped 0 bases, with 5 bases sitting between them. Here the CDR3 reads CASSYSTANYGYTF. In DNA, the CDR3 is TGTGCCAGCAGTTACTCGACAGCTAACTATGGCTACACCTTC.

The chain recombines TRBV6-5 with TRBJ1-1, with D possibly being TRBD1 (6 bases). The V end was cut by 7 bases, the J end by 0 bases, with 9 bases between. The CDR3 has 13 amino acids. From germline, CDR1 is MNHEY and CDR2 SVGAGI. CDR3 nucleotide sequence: TGTGCCAGCACCCAGGGGATGAACACTGAAGCTTTCTTT. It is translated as CASTQGMNTEAFF.

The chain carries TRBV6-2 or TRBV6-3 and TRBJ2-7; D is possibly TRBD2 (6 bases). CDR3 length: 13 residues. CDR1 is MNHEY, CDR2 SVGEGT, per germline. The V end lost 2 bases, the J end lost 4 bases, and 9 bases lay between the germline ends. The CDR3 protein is CASSYPGVYEQYF. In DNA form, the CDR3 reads TGTGCCAGCAGTTACCCGGGGGTGTACGAGCAGTACTTC.

Here the CDR3 reads CATGGGTDYNEQFF. The CDR3 DNA sequence: TGTGCCACTGGGGGTGGGACAGATTACAATGAGCAGTTCTTC. The genes are TRBV19 and TRBJ2-1, with TRBD1 matching 7 bases. CDR3 length: 14 residues. CDR1 LNHDA and CDR2 SQIVND come from the germline V gene (reference sequence). Losses at the gene ends were 10 bases for V and 4 bases for J; bases not matched to a gene: 10.

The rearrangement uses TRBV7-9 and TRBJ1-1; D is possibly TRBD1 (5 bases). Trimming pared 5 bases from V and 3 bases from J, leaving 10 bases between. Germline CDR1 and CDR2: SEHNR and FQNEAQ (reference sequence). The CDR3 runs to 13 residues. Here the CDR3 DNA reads TGTGCCAGCAGCCAAACAGGTTACACTGAAGCTTTCTTT. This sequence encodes CASSQTGYTEAFF.

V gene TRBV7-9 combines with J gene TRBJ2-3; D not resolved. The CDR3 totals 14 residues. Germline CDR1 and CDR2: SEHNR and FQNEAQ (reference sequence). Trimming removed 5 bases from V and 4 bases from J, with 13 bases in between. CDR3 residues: CASSPGMGADTQYF. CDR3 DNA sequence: TGTGCCAGCAGCCCAGGTATGGGTGCAGATACGCAGTATTTT.

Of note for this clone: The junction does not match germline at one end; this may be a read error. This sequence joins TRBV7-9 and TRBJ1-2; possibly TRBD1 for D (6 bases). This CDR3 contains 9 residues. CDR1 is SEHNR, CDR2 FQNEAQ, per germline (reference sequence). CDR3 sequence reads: CASSWGGPF. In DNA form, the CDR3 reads TGTGCCAGCAGCTGGGGGGGCCCCTTC. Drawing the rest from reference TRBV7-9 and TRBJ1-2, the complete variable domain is DTGVSQNPRHKITKRGQNVTFRCDPISEHNRLYWYRQTLGQGPEFLTYFQNEAQLEKSRLLSDRFSAERPKGSFSTLEIQRTEQGDSAMYLCASSWGGPFGSGTRLTVV.

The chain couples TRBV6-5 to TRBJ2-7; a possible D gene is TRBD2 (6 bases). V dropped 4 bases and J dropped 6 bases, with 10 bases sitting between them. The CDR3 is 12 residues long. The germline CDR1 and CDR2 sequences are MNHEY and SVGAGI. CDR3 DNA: TGTGCCAGCAGTTCAGGACTACGCGAGCAGTACTTC. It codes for CASSSGLREQYF.

The CDR3 loop reads CASSSAPMYGYTF. For the CDR3, the DNA is TGCGCCAGCAGTAGCGCACCAATGTATGGCTACACCTTC. This chain connects TRBV10-2 to TRBJ1-2, with D unresolved. CDR1 is WSHSY and CDR2 is SAAADI in the germline V gene. V dropped 5 bases and J dropped 5 bases, with 12 bases sitting between them. The CDR3 sequence is 13 residues long.

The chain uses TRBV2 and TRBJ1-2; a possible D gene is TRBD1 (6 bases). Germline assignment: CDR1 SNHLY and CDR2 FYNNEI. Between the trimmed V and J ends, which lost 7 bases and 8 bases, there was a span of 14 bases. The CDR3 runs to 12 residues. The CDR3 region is CASTRTAPGYTF. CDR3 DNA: TGTGCCAGCACCCGGACAGCCCCGGGCTACACCTTC.

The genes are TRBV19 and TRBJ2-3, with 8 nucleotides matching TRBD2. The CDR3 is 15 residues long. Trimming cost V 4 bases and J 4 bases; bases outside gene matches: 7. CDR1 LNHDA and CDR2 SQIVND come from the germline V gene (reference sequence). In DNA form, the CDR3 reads TGTGCCAGTAGTACGATCTCGGGACTAGCAGATACGCAGTATTTT. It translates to CASSTISGLADTQYF.

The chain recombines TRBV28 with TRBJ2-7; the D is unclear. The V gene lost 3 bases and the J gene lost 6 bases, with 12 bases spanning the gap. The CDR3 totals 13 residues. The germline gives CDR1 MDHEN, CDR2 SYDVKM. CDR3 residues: CASSLLNSREQYF. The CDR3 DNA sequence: TGTGCCAGCAGTTTGTTAAACTCCCGCGAGCAGTACTTC. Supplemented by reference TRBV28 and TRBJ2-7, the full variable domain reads DVKVTQSSRYLVKRTGEKVFLECVQDMDHENMFWYRQDPGLGLRLIYFSYDVKMKEKGDIPEGYSVSREKKERFSLILESASTNQTSMYLCASSLLNSREQYFGPGTRLTVT.

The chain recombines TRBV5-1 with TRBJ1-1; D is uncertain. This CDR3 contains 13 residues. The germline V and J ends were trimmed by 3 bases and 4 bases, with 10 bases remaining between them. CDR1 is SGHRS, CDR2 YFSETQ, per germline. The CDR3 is CASSSDPSTEAFF. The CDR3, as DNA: TGCGCCAGCAGCTCCGATCCTAGCACTGAAGCTTTCTTT.

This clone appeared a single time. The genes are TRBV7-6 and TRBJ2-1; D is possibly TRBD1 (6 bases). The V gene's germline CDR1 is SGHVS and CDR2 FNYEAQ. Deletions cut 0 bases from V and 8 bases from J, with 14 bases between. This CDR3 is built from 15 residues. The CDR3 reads CASSLASVAGDEQFF. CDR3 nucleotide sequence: TGTGCCAGCAGCTTAGCTAGCGTAGCAGGGGATGAGCAGTTCTTC.

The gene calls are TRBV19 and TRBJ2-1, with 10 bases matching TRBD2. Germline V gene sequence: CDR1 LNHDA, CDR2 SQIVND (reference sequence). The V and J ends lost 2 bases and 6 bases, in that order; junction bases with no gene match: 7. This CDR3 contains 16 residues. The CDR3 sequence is CASSIPASGRRNEQFF. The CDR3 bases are TGTGCCAGTAGTATACCCGCTAGCGGGAGACGCAATGAGCAGTTCTTC. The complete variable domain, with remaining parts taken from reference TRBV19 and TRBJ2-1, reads DGGITQSPKYLFRKEGQNVTLSCEQNLNHDAMYWYRQDPGQGLRLIYYSQIVNDFQKGDIAEGYSVSREKKESFPLTVTSAQKNPTAFYLCASSIPASGRRNEQFFGPGTRLTVL.

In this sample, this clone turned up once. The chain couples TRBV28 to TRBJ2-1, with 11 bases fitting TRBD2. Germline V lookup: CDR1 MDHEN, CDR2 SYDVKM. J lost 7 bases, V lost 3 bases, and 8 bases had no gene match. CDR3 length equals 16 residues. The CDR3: CASSFHTSGRMNEQFF. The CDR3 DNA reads TGTGCCAGCAGTTTCCATACTAGCGGGAGAATGAATGAGCAGTTCTTC.

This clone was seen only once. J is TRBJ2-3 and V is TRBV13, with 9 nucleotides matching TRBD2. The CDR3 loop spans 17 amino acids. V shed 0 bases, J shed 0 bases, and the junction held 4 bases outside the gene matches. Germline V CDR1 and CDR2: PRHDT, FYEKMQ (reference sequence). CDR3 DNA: TGTGCCAGCAGCTTAGGCCAGCGGGGGGTTAGCACAGATACGCAGTATTTT. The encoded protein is CASSLGQRGVSTDTQYF.

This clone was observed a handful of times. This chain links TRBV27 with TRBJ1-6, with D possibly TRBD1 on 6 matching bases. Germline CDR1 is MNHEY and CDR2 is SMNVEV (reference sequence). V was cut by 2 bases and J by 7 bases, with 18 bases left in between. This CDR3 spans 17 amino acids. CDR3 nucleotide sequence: TGTGCCAGCAGTTTAACCGCAGGGGACGCAAGGAATTCACCCCTCCACTTT. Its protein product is CASSLTAGDARNSPLHF.